A few counts support the clone carrying this T cell receptor beta chain. The CDR3 extends over 12 amino acids. V was cut by 5 bases and J by 2 bases, with 9 bases left in between. The V gene's germline CDR1 is DFQATT and CDR2 SNEGSKA (reference sequence). The data belong to a study of blood T cells in healthy people across ages. Healthy individuals of Caucasian origin from Russia, aged roughly 6 to 100, served as donors. Using a J-beta primer mix together with a sample-barcoded 5' primer, a second PCR was run for roughly 6 to 11 cycles. TCRdb used MiXCR to reprocess the 5' RACE reads, holding one entry per CDR3 protein. The table shows around 940,000 distinct CDR3 sequences, with approximately 50% occurring only once.

Sequencing was carried out using blood. The TCR comes from a woman aged 55-70 years in good health. This rearrangement joins TRBV20-1 to TRBJ2-5; D is undetermined. DNA for the CDR3: TGCAGTGCTCTTCTGGGGCAAGAGACCCAGTACTTC. It specifies CSALLGQETQYF.